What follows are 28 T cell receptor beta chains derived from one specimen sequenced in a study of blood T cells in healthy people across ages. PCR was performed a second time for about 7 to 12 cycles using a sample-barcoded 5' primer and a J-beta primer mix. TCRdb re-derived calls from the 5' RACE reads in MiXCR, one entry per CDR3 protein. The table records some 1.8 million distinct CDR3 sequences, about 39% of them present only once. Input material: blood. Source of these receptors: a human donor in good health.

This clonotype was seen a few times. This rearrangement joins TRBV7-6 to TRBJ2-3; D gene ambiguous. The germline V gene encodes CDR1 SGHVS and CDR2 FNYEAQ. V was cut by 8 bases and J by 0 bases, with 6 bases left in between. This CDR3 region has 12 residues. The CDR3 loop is CASVGSTDTQYF. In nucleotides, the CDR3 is TGTGCCAGCGTAGGGAGCACAGATACGCAGTATTTT.

The chain's CDR3 is CASSFPGQEGLGYTF. CDR3 nucleotides: TGTGCCAGCAGCTTTCCCGGACAGGAAGGTTTGGGCTACACCTTC. The chain employs TRBV7-9 and TRBJ1-2, with 7 bases fitting TRBD1. This CDR3 region has 15 residues. The germline CDR1 and CDR2 sequences are SEHNR and FQNEAQ (reference sequence). V trimming: 3 bases; J trimming: 8 bases; junction bases outside the gene matches: 12.

The CDR3 spells CASSPGDKGSFF. The CDR3 DNA is TGTGCCAGCAGCCCCGGTGATAAGGGATCTTTCTTT. The chain is built from TRBV9 and TRBJ1-1; D gene ambiguous. Trimming took off 4 bases at V and 12 bases at J, with 16 bases between the two ends. Germline CDR1 SGDLS, CDR2 YYNGEE. This CDR3 region has 12 residues.

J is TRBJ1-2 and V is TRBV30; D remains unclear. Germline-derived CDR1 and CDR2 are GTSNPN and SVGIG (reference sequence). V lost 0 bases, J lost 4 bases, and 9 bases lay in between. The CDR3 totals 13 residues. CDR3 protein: CAWSVMGFYGYTF. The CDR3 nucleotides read TGTGCCTGGAGTGTGATGGGGTTCTATGGCTACACCTTC.

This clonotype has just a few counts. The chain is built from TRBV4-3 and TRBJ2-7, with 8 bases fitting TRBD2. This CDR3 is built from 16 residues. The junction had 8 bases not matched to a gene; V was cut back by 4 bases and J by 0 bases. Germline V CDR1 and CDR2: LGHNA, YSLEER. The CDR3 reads CASSPDSGESSYEQYF. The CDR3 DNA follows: TGCGCCAGCAGCCCAGATAGCGGGGAGAGCTCCTACGAGCAGTACTTC.

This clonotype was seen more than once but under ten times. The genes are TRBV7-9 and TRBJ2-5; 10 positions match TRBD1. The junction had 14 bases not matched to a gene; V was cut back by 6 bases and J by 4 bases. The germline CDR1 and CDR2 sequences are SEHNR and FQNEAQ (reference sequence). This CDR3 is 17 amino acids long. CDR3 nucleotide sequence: TGTGCCAGCAGATCCCCCCCTGGGACAGGGGATTCAGAGACCCAGTACTTC. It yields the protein CASRSPPGTGDSETQYF.

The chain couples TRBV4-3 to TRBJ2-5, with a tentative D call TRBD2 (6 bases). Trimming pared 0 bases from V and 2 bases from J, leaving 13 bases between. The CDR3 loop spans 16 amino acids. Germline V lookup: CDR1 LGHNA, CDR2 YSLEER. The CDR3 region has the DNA TGCGCCAGCAGCCAAGATCGGGGACTTCATCAAGAGACCCAGTACTTC. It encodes CASSQDRGLHQETQYF.

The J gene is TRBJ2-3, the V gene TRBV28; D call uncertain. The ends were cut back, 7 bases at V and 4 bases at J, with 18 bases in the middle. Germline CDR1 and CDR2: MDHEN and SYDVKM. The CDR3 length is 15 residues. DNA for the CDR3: TGTGCCAGCACCTGGAACCGGGCAGGTCCAGATACGCAGTATTTT. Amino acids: CASTWNRAGPDTQYF.

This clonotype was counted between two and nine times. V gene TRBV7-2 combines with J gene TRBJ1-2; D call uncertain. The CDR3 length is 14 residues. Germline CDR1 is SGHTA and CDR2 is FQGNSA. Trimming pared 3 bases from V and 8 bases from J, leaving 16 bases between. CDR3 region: CASSLSYKRTGYTF. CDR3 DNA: TGTGCCAGCAGCTTGTCATATAAGAGGACGGGCTACACCTTC.

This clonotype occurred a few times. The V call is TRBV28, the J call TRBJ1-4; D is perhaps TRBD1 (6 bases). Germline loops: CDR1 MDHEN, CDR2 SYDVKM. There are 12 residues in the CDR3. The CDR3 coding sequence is TGTGTCACTGGGCAGGGGAATGAAAAACTGTTTTTT. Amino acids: CVTGQGNEKLFF. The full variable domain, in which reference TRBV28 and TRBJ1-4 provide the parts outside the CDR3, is DVKVTQSSRYLVKRTGEKVFLECVQDMDHENMFWYRQDPGLGLRLIYFSYDVKMKEKGDIPEGYSVSREKKERFSLILESASTNQTSMYLCVTGQGNEKLFFGSGTQLSVL.

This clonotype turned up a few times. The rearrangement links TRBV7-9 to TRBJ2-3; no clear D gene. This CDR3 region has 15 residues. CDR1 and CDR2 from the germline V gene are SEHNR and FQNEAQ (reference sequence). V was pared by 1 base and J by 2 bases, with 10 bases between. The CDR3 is CASSLVNSITDTQYF. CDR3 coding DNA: TGTGCCAGCAGCTTAGTTAACAGTATCACAGATACGCAGTATTTT.

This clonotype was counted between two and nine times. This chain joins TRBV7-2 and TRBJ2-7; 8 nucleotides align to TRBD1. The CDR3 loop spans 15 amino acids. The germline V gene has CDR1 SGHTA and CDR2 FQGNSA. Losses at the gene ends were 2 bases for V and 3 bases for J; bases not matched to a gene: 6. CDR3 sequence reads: CASSLRTGMDYEQYF. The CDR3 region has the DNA TGTGCCAGCAGCTTAAGGACAGGGATGGACTACGAGCAGTACTTC.

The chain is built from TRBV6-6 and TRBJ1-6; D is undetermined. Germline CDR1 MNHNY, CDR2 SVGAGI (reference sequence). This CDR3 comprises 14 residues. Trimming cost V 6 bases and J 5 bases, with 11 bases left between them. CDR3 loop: CASSRIQNNSPLHF. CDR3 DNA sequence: TGTGCCAGCAGCCGAATCCAAAATAATTCACCCCTCCACTTT.

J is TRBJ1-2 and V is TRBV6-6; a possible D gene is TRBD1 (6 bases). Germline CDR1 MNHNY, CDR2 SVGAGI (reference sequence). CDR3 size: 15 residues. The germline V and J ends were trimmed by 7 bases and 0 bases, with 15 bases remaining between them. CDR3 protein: CASKASNRANYGYTF. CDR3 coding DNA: TGTGCCAGCAAAGCTTCAAACAGGGCTAACTATGGCTACACCTTC.

The chain's CDR3 is CASSSYRGSSNQPQHF. DNA for the CDR3: TGTGCCAGCAGTTCTTACAGGGGCTCAAGCAATCAGCCCCAGCATTTT. This chain connects TRBV27 to TRBJ1-5; 7 nucleotides match TRBD1. J gave up 1 base and V 4 bases, and 7 bases lay outside the gene matches. CDR3 length: 16 amino acids. Looked up from germline, CDR1 is MNHEY and CDR2 is SMNVEV (reference sequence).

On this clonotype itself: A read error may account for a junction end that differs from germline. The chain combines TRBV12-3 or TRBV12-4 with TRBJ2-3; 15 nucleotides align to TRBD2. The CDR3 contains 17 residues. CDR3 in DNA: TGTGCCAGCAGTTCTGACAGGACTAGCGGGGGGGTAGATGCGCAGTATTTT. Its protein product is CASSSDRTSGGVDAQYF.

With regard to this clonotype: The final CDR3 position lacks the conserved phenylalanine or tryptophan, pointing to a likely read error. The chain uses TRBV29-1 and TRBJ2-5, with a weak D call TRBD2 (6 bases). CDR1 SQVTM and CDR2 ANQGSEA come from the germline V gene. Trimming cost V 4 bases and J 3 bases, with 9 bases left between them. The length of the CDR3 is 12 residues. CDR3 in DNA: TGCAGCGTTGTAACGGGGGAAGAGACCCAGTACGTC. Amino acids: CSVVTGEETQYV.

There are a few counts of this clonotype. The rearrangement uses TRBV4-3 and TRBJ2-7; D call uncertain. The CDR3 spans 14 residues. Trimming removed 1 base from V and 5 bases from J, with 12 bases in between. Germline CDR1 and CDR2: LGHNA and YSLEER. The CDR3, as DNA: TGCGCCAGCAGCCAAGGGGTAGATGGGAACGAGCAGTACTTC. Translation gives CASSQGVDGNEQYF.

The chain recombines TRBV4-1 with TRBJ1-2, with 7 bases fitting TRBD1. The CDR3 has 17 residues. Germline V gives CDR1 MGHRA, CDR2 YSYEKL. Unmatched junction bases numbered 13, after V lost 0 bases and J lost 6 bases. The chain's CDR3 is CASSQDPGQPTFHGYTF. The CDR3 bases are TGCGCCAGCAGCCAAGATCCGGGACAGCCGACCTTCCATGGCTACACCTTC.

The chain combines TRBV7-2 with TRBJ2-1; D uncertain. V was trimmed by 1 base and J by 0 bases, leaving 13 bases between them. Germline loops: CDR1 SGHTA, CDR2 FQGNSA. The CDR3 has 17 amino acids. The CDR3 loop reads CASSLDEGQSSYNEQFF. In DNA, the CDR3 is TGTGCCAGCAGCTTAGATGAAGGGCAAAGCTCCTACAATGAGCAGTTCTTC.

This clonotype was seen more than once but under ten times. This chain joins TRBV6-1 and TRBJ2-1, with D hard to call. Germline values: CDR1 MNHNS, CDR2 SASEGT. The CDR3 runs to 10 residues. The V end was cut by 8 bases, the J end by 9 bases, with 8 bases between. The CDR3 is CASELGEQFF. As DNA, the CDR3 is TGTGCCAGCGAGCTAGGTGAGCAGTTCTTC.

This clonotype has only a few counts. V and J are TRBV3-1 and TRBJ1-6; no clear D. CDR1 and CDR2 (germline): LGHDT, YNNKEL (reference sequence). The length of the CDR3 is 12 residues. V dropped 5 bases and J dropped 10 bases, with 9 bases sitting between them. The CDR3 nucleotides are TGTGCCAGCAGCGTGGGCGAGTCACCCCTCCACTTT. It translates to CASSVGESPLHF. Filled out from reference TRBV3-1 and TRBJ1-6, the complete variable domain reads DTAVSQTPKYLVTQMGNDKSIKCEQNLGHDTMYWYKQDSKKFLKIMFSYNNKELIINETVPNRFSPKSPDKAHLNLHINSLELGDSAVYFCASSVGESPLHFGNGTRLTVT.

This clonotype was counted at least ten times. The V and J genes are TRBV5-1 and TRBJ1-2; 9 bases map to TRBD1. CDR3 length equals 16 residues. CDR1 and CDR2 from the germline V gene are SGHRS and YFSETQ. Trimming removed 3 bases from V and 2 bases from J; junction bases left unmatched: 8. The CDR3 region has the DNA TGCGCCAGCAGCTGGACAGGGGCTGAGAGGAACTATGGCTACACCTTC. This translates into CASSWTGAERNYGYTF. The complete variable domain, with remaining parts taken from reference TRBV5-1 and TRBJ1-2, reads KAGVTQTPRYLIKTRGQQVTLSCSPISGHRSVSWYQQTPGQGLQFLFEYFSETQRNKGNFPGRFSGRQFSNSRSEMNVSTLELGDSALYLCASSWTGAERNYGYTFGSGTRLTVV.

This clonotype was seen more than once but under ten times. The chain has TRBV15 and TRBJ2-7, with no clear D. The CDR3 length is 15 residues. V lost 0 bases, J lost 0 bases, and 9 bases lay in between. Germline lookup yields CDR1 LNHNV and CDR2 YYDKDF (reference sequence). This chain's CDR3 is CATSRDGQSSYEQYF. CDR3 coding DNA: TGTGCCACCAGCAGAGATGGGCAGAGCTCCTACGAGCAGTACTTC.

In DNA, the CDR3 is TGTGCCAGCAGCTTCGGGCTGGGGGGTAACACTGAAGCTTTCTTT. It encodes CASSFGLGGNTEAFF. The gene calls are TRBV7-2 and TRBJ1-1; D perhaps matches TRBD1 (5 bases). Trimming shortened V by 3 bases and J by 2 bases, and 13 bases separated the two germline ends. The length of the CDR3 is 15 residues. CDR1 and CDR2 (germline): SGHTA, FQGNSA.

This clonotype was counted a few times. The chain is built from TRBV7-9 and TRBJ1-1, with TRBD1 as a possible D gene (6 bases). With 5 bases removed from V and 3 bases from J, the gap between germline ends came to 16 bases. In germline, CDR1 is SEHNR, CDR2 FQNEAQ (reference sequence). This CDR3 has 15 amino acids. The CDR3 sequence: CASSRGGGMDTEAFF. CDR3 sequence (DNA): TGTGCCAGCAGCCGAGGTGGGGGCATGGACACTGAAGCTTTCTTT.

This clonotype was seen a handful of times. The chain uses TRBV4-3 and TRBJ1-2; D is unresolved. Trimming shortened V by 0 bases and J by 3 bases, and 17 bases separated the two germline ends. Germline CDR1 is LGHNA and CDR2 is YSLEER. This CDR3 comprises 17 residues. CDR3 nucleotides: TGCGCCAGCAGCCAAGATCTGTCCCTAATGGCAGACTATGGCTACACCTTC. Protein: CASSQDLSLMADYGYTF.

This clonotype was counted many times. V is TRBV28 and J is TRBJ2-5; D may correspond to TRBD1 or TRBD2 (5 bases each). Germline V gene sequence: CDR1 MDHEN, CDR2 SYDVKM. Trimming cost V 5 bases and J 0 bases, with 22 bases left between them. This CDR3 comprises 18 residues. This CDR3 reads CASSPSYARGTHQETQYF. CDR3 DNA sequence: TGTGCCAGCAGTCCCTCATACGCCCGTGGGACCCACCAAGAGACCCAGTACTTC.